These 32 T cell receptor beta chains share one sample of origin, sequenced in a study of human T cells and chemical hapten exposure. One entry per CDR3 protein results from TCRdb running MiXCR on the RACE reads. The sample records 95,000 to 150,000 distinct CDR3 sequences, approximately 10% being singletons. Time point reported: patch test 3, about 24 weeks after DPC sensitization. Indicated treatment: therapeutic diphenylcyclopropenone sensitization with weekly scalp DPC. Sequenced material: whole blood, taken in connection with sensitization to the hapten diphenylcyclopropenone (DPC). These receptors originate from a woman aged 50 to 60 with alopecia areata. Some clones in this sample may be carry-over from other donors' samples.

The chain carries TRBV7-9 and TRBJ2-5, with unresolved D. V was cut by 4 bases and J by 5 bases, with 8 bases left in between. CDR1 is SEHNR and CDR2 is FQNEAQ in the germline V gene (reference sequence). The CDR3 spans 12 residues. CDR3 nucleotides: TGTGCCAGCAGCTCTCGGCGGGAGACCCAGTACTTC. Protein: CASSSRRETQYF.

J is TRBJ2-3 and V is TRBV6-5; D uncertain. The V end was cut by 4 bases, the J end by 2 bases, with 7 bases between. This CDR3 has 13 amino acids. CDR1 is MNHEY, CDR2 SVGAGI, per germline. CDR3 coding DNA: TGTGCCAGCAGTTTTTCGTACACAGATACGCAGTATTTT. Protein: CASSFSYTDTQYF.

This chain uses TRBV12-3 or TRBV12-4 with TRBJ2-3; weak D call: TRBD2 (5 bases). The V end lost 6 bases, the J end lost 0 bases, and 19 bases lay between the germline ends. The CDR3 runs to 17 residues. CDR3 DNA sequence: TGTGCCAGCAGAACCCTGGACCGGCGGGTTAGCACAGATACGCAGTATTTT. Translated, it gives CASRTLDRRVSTDTQYF.

V is TRBV2 and J is TRBJ1-1, with D maybe TRBD1 (5 bases). There are 10 residues in the CDR3. V lost 9 bases, J lost 10 bases, and 12 bases lay in between. Germline-derived CDR1 and CDR2 are SNHLY and FYNNEI. The DNA of the CDR3 is TGTGCCAGTGGGGGGAGGGCAGCTTTCTTT. Translation: CASGGRAAFF.

V gene TRBV5-1 combines with J gene TRBJ2-5, with TRBD1 matching 12 bases. In germline, CDR1 is SGHRS, CDR2 YFSETQ. This CDR3 is built from 17 residues. V was pared by 3 bases and J by 5 bases, with 11 bases of the junction left unmatched. CDR3 loop: CASSSLPGTGGGETQYF. Here the CDR3 DNA reads TGCGCCAGCAGCTCGTTACCGGGGACAGGGGGCGGGGAGACCCAGTACTTC.

V gene TRBV7-2 combines with J gene TRBJ2-6; weak D call: TRBD2 (5 bases). V lost 2 bases, J lost 3 bases, and 14 bases lay in between. The CDR3 contains 17 residues. CDR1 SGHTA and CDR2 FQGNSA come from the germline V gene. The chain's CDR3 is CASSLSRLGSGANVLTF. DNA of the CDR3: TGTGCCAGCAGCTTATCACGGCTTGGGAGTGGGGCCAACGTCCTGACTTTC.

This clonotype was detected ten times or more. CDR3 in amino acids: CASSRDRGSEQYF. CDR3 in DNA: TGTGCCAGCTCTAGGGACAGGGGTAGCGAGCAGTACTTC. The genes are TRBV18 and TRBJ2-7; 10 bases are shared with TRBD1. This CDR3 region has 13 residues. Looked up from germline, CDR1 is KGHSH and CDR2 is LQKENI. J lost 6 bases, V lost 6 bases, and 5 bases had no gene match.

This clonotype was seen repeatedly, ten times or more. The chain joins TRBV6-5 to TRBJ2-4; D perhaps matches TRBD2 (6 bases). The CDR3 contains 14 residues. Germline V gene sequence: CDR1 MNHEY, CDR2 SVGAGI. Trimming took off 4 bases at V and 6 bases at J, with 13 bases between the two ends. The CDR3 spells CASSFSRRVNIQYF. CDR3 in DNA: TGTGCCAGCAGTTTCTCCCGGAGGGTAAACATTCAGTACTTC.

There are a few counts of this clonotype. The rearrangement joins TRBV10-3 to TRBJ2-7, with 11 bases aligning to TRBD2. Trimming removed 6 bases from V and 3 bases from J; junction bases left unmatched: 7. Germline V gene lookup returns CDR1 ENHRY and CDR2 SYGVKD. This CDR3 is 15 amino acids long. The CDR3 bases are TGTGCCATCAGGTCAACTAGCGGGGGACGCTACGAGCAGTACTTC. Translation gives CAIRSTSGGRYEQYF.

The table lists this clonotype with a few counts. This chain joins TRBV2 and TRBJ1-1; TRBD1 might be the D (5 bases). This CDR3 contains 13 residues. Trimming pared 2 bases from V and 5 bases from J, leaving 9 bases between. Germline assignment: CDR1 SNHLY and CDR2 FYNNEI. CDR3 sequence: CASSEFQGTEAFF. Here the CDR3 DNA reads TGTGCCAGCAGTGAATTCCAGGGTACTGAAGCTTTCTTT.

This clonotype came up a few times. The chain recombines TRBV12-3 or TRBV12-4 with TRBJ2-5, with TRBD2 matching 8 bases. J was trimmed by 5 bases and V by 5 bases; bases with no gene match: 4. The CDR3 extends over 13 amino acids. CDR3: CASSDSGVETQYF. The CDR3 region has the DNA TGTGCCAGCAGTGATAGCGGGGTGGAGACCCAGTACTTC.

This clonotype turned up a few times. The chain is built from TRBV24-1 and TRBJ1-5, with no clear D. This CDR3 has 14 residues. CDR1 is KGHDR and CDR2 is SFDVKD in the germline V gene. The V end was cut by 3 bases, the J end by 5 bases, with 10 bases between. The CDR3 nucleotides are TGTGCCACCAGTGATCACGCGGGTCATCAGCCCCAGCATTTT. This sequence encodes CATSDHAGHQPQHF.

This clonotype was counted ten times or more. The rearrangement links TRBV20-1 to TRBJ2-7, with 8 bases identical to TRBD2. CDR3 length: 14 residues. CDR1 and CDR2 from the germline V gene are DFQATT and SNEGSKA (reference sequence). Germline trimming cut 2 bases from V and 6 bases from J; bases unmatched to any gene: 9. The CDR3 nucleotides are TGCAGTGCTAGACGGGGGGGCGCCACCCGCGAGCAGTACTTC. Its translation is CSARRGGATREQYF.

The chain is built from TRBV19 and TRBJ2-2; 8 positions agree with TRBD2. The V gene end was trimmed by 5 bases and the J gene end by 3 bases; junction bases not matched to a gene: 2. The germline gives CDR1 LNHDA, CDR2 SQIVND (reference sequence). This CDR3 has 14 amino acids. CDR3 sequence: CASSYGGDTGELFF. The CDR3 bases are TGTGCCAGTAGTTACGGGGGGGACACCGGGGAGCTGTTTTTT.

J is TRBJ1-2 and V is TRBV20-1; 7 bases fit TRBD1. V lost 5 bases and J lost 7; bases outside the gene matches: 10. In germline, CDR1 is DFQATT, CDR2 SNEGSKA (reference sequence). This CDR3 spans 13 amino acids. The CDR3 loop is CSAPPRGGSGYTF. The CDR3 DNA is TGCAGTGCTCCCCCGAGAGGGGGCTCTGGCTACACCTTC.

This chain joins TRBV18 and TRBJ1-6; D unclear. The CDR3 extends over 17 amino acids. V lost 1 base and J lost 5, with 15 bases in between. Per germline, CDR1 KGHSH and CDR2 LQKENI. Here the CDR3 reads CASSPLSKGADNSPLHF. For the CDR3, the DNA is TGTGCCAGCTCACCACTTTCTAAGGGTGCGGATAATTCACCCCTCCACTTT.

The V call is TRBV29-1, the J call TRBJ1-2, with D possibly TRBD1 on 6 matching bases. Germline V gives CDR1 SQVTM, CDR2 ANQGSEA. The CDR3 totals 17 residues. V gave up 1 base and J gave up 0 bases, with 18 bases separating them. The CDR3 loop reads CSVEGPLDRHANYGYTF. CDR3 DNA: TGCAGCGTTGAAGGCCCCTTAGACAGGCACGCTAACTATGGCTACACCTTC. The variable domain in full, completed from reference TRBV29-1 and TRBJ1-2, reads SAVISQKPSRDICQRGTSLTIQCQVDSQVTMMFWYRQQPGQSLTLIATANQGSEATYESGFVIDKFPISRPNLTFSTLTVSNMSPEDSSIYLCSVEGPLDRHANYGYTFGSGTRLTVV.

This clonotype has more than one count but fewer than ten. The gene calls are TRBV6-2 or TRBV6-3 and TRBJ2-6; D ambiguous. Germline values: CDR1 MNHEY, CDR2 SVGEGT. Trimming stripped 8 bases from V and 0 bases from J, with 14 bases between. The CDR3 totals 16 residues. The CDR3 DNA sequence: TGTGCCAGCTCTCAAGGACGGCTCTCTGGGGCCAACGTCCTGACTTTC. Encoded protein: CASSQGRLSGANVLTF.

This sequence joins TRBV20-1 and TRBJ1-6, with D hard to call. Trimming took off 3 bases at V and 9 bases at J, with 18 bases between the two ends. Germline loops: CDR1 DFQATT, CDR2 SNEGSKA (reference sequence). This CDR3 has 15 amino acids. CDR3 sequence: CSASETGVLGSPLHF. The CDR3, as DNA: TGCAGTGCTAGCGAAACCGGGGTACTGGGTTCACCCCTCCACTTT.

V is TRBV10-3 and J is TRBJ2-3; 13 bases are a match to TRBD2. The trim removed 0 bases at V and 5 bases at J, leaving 2 bases unmatched. This CDR3 is built from 16 residues. Looked up from germline, CDR1 is ENHRY and CDR2 is SYGVKD. DNA of the CDR3: TGTGCCATCAGTGAGTCGGGACTAGCGGGAATAGATACGCAGTATTTT. Translated, it gives CAISESGLAGIDTQYF.

Only a few counts were recorded for this clonotype. The chain uses TRBV28 and TRBJ2-2; D not certain. The CDR3 is made up of 12 amino acids. Germline values: CDR1 MDHEN, CDR2 SYDVKM. V was shortened by 4 bases and J by 6 bases, with 6 bases between the two germline ends. Here the CDR3 reads CASSSVSGELFF. CDR3 bases: TGTGCCAGCAGTTCCGTCTCCGGGGAGCTGTTTTTT.

The rearrangement uses TRBV10-3 and TRBJ2-7; tentative D call: TRBD1 (6 bases). V lost 5 bases and J lost 2, with 10 bases in between. The CDR3 consists of 13 residues. Germline V gene sequence: CDR1 ENHRY, CDR2 SYGVKD. This CDR3 reads CAISTGPTYEQYF. As DNA, the CDR3 is TGTGCCATCAGTACAGGGCCTACCTACGAGCAGTACTTC.

CDR3: CASSPPGRYHRGEQFF. The CDR3 DNA reads as TGTGCCAGCTCACCACCGGGACGTTACCACCGAGGGGAGCAGTTCTTC. The J gene is TRBJ2-1, the V gene TRBV18; D may be TRBD1 or TRBD2 (5 bases each). Germline lookup yields CDR1 KGHSH and CDR2 LQKENI. Deletions cut 0 bases from V and 10 bases from J, with 19 bases between. The CDR3 runs 16 residues.

The rearrangement uses TRBV7-9 and TRBJ2-1; D unresolved. Trimming removed 3 bases at V and 7 bases at J, with 7 bases between. Germline V gene data show CDR1 as SEHNR and CDR2 as FQNEAQ (reference sequence). The CDR3 has 12 amino acids. The CDR3 DNA reads TGTGCCAGCAGCTTCGATCCGAATGAGCAGTTCTTC. It specifies CASSFDPNEQFF.

This clonotype was seen only a few times. The chain uses TRBV12-3 or TRBV12-4 and TRBJ1-4; tentatively, D is TRBD1 (5 bases). V was pared by 5 bases and J by 7 bases, with 8 bases between. The CDR3 is 12 residues long. The CDR3 region is CASSQGGEKLFF. The CDR3 coding sequence is TGTGCCAGCAGTCAGGGTGGTGAAAAACTGTTTTTT.

The sample holds a few counts of this clonotype. This CDR3 reads CASSSKVNEQFF. The CDR3 nucleotides read TGTGCCAGCAGTTCCAAAGTAAATGAGCAGTTCTTC. The genes are TRBV12-3 or TRBV12-4 and TRBJ2-1, with D unclear. Trimming cost V 4 bases and J 7 bases, with 8 bases left between them. The CDR3 is 12 amino acids.

The V call is TRBV6-6, the J call TRBJ2-3; TRBD2 matches at 8 bases. From germline, CDR1 is MNHNY and CDR2 SVGAGI (reference sequence). J was trimmed by 0 bases and V by 5 bases; bases with no gene match: 4. There are 15 residues in the CDR3. The CDR3 spells CASSEAGVSTDTQYF. In nucleotides, the CDR3 is TGTGCCAGCAGTGAAGCGGGGGTCAGCACAGATACGCAGTATTTT.

This clonotype has at least ten counts. The chain is built from TRBV9 and TRBJ2-3; D is perhaps TRBD1 or TRBD2 (7 bases each). The CDR3 is 15 amino acids. Trimming took off 0 bases at V and 4 bases at J, with 12 bases between the two ends. Germline CDR1 reads SGDLS; CDR2 reads YYNGEE. CDR3 DNA: TGTGCCAGCAGCGTAGCAGGGGGGGGATCAGATACGCAGTATTTT. Encoded protein: CASSVAGGGSDTQYF.

The chain couples TRBV7-2 to TRBJ2-3; possible D gene TRBD2, 6 bases. The CDR3 spans 14 residues. The germline V gene encodes CDR1 SGHTA and CDR2 FQGNSA. V lost 6 bases, J lost 4 bases, and 14 bases lay in between. CDR3 protein: CASSSAWGADTQYF. Here the CDR3 DNA reads TGTGCCAGCAGTTCCGCCTGGGGGGCAGATACGCAGTATTTT.

The chain joins TRBV20-1 to TRBJ2-1, with 12 bases that match TRBD2. This CDR3 is built from 14 residues. Germline CDR1 and CDR2: DFQATT and SNEGSKA (reference sequence). J lost 10 bases, V lost 1 base, and 5 bases had no gene match. CDR3 amino acids: CSARATGTSGEQFF. In DNA, the CDR3 is TGCAGTGCTAGAGCAACCGGGACTAGCGGGGAGCAGTTCTTC.

The sample holds many counts of this clonotype. The CDR3 protein is CSRTWGETQYF. Written as DNA, the CDR3 is TGCAGTCGTACCTGGGGGGAGACCCAGTACTTC. The chain recombines TRBV29-1 with TRBJ2-5, with D perhaps assigned TRBD1 or TRBD2 (5 bases each). The CDR3 loop spans 11 amino acids. CDR1 and CDR2 (germline): SQVTM, ANQGSEA.

This clonotype was seen only a few times. The V and J genes are TRBV12-3 or TRBV12-4 and TRBJ2-3, with D possibly matching TRBD2 (6 bases). CDR3 length: 15 amino acids. V was pared by 7 bases and J by 4 bases, with 18 bases between. The CDR3 bases are TGTGCCAGCACCCCGTTGTTGGAGGGTCCAGATACGCAGTATTTT. Protein product: CASTPLLEGPDTQYF.